What follows are 9 T cell receptor beta chains derived from one specimen sequenced in a study of OX40 agonist ivuxolimab in advanced cancers. Sequencing was performed with immunoSEQ multiplex PCR; in TCRdb, only in-frame clones are kept and a portion is missing. The sample includes tens of thousands of clones, 85% seen only once; the top ten take around 1.7%. The material sequenced was CD4+ or CD8+ T cells sorted from blood, taken in a trial of the OX40 agonist ivuxolimab. The origin of the receptors is an adult with an advanced solid tumor such as melanoma, head and neck, liver or kidney cancer.

This chain uses TRBV4-3 with TRBJ2-3; maybe TRBD1 (5 bases). CDR1 and CDR2 from the germline V gene are LGHNA and YSLEER. The CDR3 consists of 16 residues. The V and J ends lost 0 bases and 1 base respectively, with 11 bases between them. CDR3 protein: CASSQDVGQGTDTQYF. The CDR3 nucleotides read TGCGCCAGCAGCCAAGATGTGGGGCAAGGCACAGATACGCAGTATTTT.

The J gene is TRBJ1-6, the V gene TRBV27; TRBD1 aligns across 7 bases. Germline CDR1 is MNHEY and CDR2 is SMNVEV (reference sequence). The CDR3 is made up of 14 amino acids. V shed 3 bases and J 11 bases; nucleotides not matched to a gene: 7. CDR3 in DNA: TGTGCCAGCAGTTTCAGGGGGGCGGGGACACCCCTCCACTTT. It codes for CASSFRGAGTPLHF.

V and J are TRBV5-8 and TRBJ2-1; either TRBD1 or TRBD2 may fit D (5 bases each). Germline V gives CDR1 SGHTS, CDR2 YDEGEE. The CDR3 runs 12 residues. V lost 4 bases to trimming and J lost 15 bases, with 17 bases between them. The CDR3 DNA sequence: TGTGCCAGCAGCCCACCTGGTAGGGACCCGTTCTTC. Amino acids: CASSPPGRDPFF.

The chain combines TRBV27 with TRBJ1-1, with 7 bases identical to TRBD1. The germline V gene has CDR1 MNHEY and CDR2 SMNVEV (reference sequence). The CDR3 covers 15 residues. The V gene end was trimmed by 7 bases and the J gene end by 7 bases; junction bases not matched to a gene: 15. CDR3 amino acids: CASKGGGGGGLEAFF. The CDR3 region has the DNA TGTGCCAGCAAAGGGGGCGGGGGAGGAGGCCTTGAAGCTTTCTTT.

J is TRBJ2-7 and V is TRBV12-5, with D unresolved. Trimming took 0 bases from V and 5 from J, leaving 14 bases between them. The CDR3 length is 15 residues. Germline V lookup: CDR1 LGHNT, CDR2 FRNRAP. CDR3 sequence reads: CASGLVHKEVHEQYF. CDR3 sequence (DNA): TGTGCTAGTGGTTTGGTACATAAGGAAGTCCACGAGCAGTACTTC.

The chain couples TRBV5-1 to TRBJ1-4; D is unresolved. Germline-derived CDR1 and CDR2 are SGHRS and YFSETQ. The CDR3 has 13 amino acids. Deletions cut 1 base from V and 0 bases from J, with 1 base between. The CDR3 bases are TGCGCCAGCAGCTTGCCAACTAATGAAAAACTGTTTTTT. It specifies CASSLPTNEKLFF.

The chain combines TRBV28 with TRBJ1-4, with TRBD1 matching over 11 bases. J lost 6 bases, V lost 5 bases, and 11 bases had no gene match. CDR3 length: 17 residues. CDR1 MDHEN and CDR2 SYDVKM come from the germline V gene. The CDR3 reads CASSPVPGQGDYEKLFF. As DNA, the CDR3 is TGTGCCAGCAGTCCTGTCCCGGGACAGGGGGATTATGAAAAACTGTTTTTT.

This chain uses TRBV28 with TRBJ1-2, with 11 positions matching TRBD1. Germline V gives CDR1 MDHEN, CDR2 SYDVKM. The CDR3 spans 14 residues. V was pared by 8 bases and J by 3 bases, with 5 bases of the junction left unmatched. CDR3 residues: CASSRTGGDYGYTF. CDR3 sequence (DNA): TGTGCCAGCTCCCGGACAGGGGGCGACTATGGCTACACCTTC.

The chain has TRBV6-6 and TRBJ1-1, with D possibly TRBD1 on 6 matching bases. CDR3 size: 14 residues. The germline V gene encodes CDR1 MNHNY and CDR2 SVGAGI (reference sequence). Trimming took 6 bases from V and 0 from J, leaving 11 bases between them. The CDR3 is CASSPGHLNTEAFF. CDR3 in DNA: TGTGCCAGCAGCCCGGGACACCTGAACACTGAAGCTTTCTTT.